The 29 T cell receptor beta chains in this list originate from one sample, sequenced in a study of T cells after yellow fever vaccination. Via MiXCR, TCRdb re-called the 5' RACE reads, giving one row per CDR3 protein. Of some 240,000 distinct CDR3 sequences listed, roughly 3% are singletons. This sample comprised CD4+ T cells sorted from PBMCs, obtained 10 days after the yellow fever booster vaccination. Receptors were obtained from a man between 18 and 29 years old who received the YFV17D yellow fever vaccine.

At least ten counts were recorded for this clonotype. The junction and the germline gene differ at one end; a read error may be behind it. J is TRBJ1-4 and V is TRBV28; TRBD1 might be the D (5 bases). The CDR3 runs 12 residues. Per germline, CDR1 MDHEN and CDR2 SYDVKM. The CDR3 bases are TGTGCCAGCAGTAAGAGGGGACCCCGGTATGATTTT. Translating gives CASSKRGPRYDF.

The CDR3 loop is CASSLGVGSYNEQFF. CDR3 sequence (DNA): TGTGCCAGCAGCTTAGGGGTCGGCTCCTACAATGAGCAGTTCTTC. V and J are TRBV7-2 and TRBJ2-1, with D unclear. Germline V CDR1 and CDR2: SGHTA, FQGNSA. Trimming removed 1 base at V and 0 bases at J, with 7 bases between. The length of the CDR3 is 15 residues.

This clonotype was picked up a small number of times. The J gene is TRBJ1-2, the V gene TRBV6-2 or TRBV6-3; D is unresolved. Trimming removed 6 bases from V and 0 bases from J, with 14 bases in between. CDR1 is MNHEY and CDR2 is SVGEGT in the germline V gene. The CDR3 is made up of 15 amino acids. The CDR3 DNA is TGTGCCAGCAGGGGTTCTGCGGACTCTAACTATGGCTACACCTTC. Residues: CASRGSADSNYGYTF.

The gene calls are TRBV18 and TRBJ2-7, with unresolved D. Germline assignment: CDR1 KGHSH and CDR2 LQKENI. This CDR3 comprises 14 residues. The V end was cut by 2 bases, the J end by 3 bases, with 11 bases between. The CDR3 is CASSPNPDGYEQYF. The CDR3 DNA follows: TGTGCCAGCTCACCAAACCCGGACGGCTACGAGCAGTACTTC.

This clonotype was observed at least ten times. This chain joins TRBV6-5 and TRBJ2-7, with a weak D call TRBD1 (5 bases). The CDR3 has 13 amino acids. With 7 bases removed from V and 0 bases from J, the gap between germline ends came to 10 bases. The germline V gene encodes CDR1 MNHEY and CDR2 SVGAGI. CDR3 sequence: CASKDTSSYEQYF. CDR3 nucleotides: TGTGCCAGCAAGGACACGAGCTCCTACGAGCAGTACTTC.

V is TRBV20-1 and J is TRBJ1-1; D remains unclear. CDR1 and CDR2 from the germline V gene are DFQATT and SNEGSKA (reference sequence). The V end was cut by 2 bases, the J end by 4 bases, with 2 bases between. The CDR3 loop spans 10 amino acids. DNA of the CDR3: TGCAGTGCTAGATTCACTGAAGCTTTCTTT. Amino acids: CSARFTEAFF.

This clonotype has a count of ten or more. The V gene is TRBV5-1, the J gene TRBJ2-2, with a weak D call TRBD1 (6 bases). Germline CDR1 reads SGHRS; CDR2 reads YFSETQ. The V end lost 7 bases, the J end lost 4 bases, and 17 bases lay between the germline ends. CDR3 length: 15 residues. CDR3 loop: CASLSFGGGTGELFF. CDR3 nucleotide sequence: TGCGCCAGCCTGTCCTTTGGGGGCGGCACCGGGGAGCTGTTTTTT.

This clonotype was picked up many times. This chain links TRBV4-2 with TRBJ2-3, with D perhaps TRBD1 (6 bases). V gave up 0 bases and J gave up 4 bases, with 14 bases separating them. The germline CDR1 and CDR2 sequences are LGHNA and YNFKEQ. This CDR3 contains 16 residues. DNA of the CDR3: TGTGCCAGCAGCCAAGACGGGGCCTCAGGGGCAGATACGCAGTATTTT. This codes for CASSQDGASGADTQYF.

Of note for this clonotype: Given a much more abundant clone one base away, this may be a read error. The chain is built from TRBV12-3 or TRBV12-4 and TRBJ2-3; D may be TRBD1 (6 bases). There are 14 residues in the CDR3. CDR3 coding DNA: TGTGGCAGCAGAGGAGGACAGAACACAGATACGCAGTATTTT. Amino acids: CGSRGGQNTDTQYF.

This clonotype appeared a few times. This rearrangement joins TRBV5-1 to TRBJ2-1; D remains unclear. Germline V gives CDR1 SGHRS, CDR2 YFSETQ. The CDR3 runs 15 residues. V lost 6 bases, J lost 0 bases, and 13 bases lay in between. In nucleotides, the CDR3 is TGCGCCAGCACCTCGACACAGAGCTCCTACAATGAGCAGTTCTTC. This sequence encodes CASTSTQSSYNEQFF.

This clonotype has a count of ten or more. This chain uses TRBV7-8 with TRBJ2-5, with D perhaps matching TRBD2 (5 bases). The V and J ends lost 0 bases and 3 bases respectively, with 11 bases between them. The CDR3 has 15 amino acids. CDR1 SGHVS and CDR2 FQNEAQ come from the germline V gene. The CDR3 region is CASSLAPRGEETQYF. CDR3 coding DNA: TGTGCCAGCAGCTTAGCGCCCCGGGGAGAAGAGACCCAGTACTTC.

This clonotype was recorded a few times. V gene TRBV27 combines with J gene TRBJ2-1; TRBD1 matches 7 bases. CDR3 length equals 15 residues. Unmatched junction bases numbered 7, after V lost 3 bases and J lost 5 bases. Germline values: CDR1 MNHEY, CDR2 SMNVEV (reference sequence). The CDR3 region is CASSFIGTEDNEQFF. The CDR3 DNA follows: TGTGCCAGCAGTTTTATAGGGACAGAGGACAATGAGCAGTTCTTC.

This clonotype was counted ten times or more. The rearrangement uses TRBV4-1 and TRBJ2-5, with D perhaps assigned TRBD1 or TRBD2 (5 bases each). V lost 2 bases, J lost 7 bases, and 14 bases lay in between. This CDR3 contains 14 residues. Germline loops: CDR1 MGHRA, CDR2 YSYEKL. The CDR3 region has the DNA TGCGCCAGCAGCCAACGGACCCTTGGGGGGACCCAGTACTTC. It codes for CASSQRTLGGTQYF.

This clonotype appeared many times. CDR3 protein: CASSQGTGARDTQYF. The CDR3, as DNA: TGTGCCAGCAGCCAAGGAACGGGGGCGAGGGATACGCAGTATTTT. The chain combines TRBV3-1 with TRBJ2-3; the D gene could be TRBD1 or TRBD2 (6 bases each). CDR3 length equals 15 residues. Trimming stripped 1 base from V and 6 bases from J, with 14 bases between. CDR1 and CDR2 (germline): LGHDT, YNNKEL (reference sequence).

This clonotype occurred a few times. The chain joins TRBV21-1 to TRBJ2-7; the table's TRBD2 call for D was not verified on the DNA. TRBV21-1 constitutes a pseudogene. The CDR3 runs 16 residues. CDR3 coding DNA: TGTGCCAGCAGCATGAATAGCGGGGGGCAACCCTACGAGCAGTACTTC. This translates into CASSMNSGGQPYEQYF.

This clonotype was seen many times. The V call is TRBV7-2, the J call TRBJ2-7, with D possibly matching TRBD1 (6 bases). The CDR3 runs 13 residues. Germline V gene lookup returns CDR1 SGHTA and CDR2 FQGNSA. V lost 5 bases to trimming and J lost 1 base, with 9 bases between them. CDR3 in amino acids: CASSDRISYEQYF. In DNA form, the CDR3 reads TGTGCCAGCAGCGACAGGATATCCTACGAGCAGTACTTC.

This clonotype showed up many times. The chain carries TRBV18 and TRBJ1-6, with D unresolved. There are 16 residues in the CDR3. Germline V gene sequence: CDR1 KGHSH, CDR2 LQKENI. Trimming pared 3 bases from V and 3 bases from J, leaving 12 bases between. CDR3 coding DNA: TGTGCCAGCTCACCTTCGGCTGGTCTCTATAATTCACCCCTCCACTTT. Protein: CASSPSAGLYNSPLHF.

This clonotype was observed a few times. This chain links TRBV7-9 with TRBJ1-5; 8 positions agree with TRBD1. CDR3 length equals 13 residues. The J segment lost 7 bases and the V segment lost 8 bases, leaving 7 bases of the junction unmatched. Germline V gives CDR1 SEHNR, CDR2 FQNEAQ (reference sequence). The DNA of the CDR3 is TGTGCCAGCGCCACAGGGGACAGGCAGCCCCAGCATTTT. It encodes CASATGDRQPQHF.

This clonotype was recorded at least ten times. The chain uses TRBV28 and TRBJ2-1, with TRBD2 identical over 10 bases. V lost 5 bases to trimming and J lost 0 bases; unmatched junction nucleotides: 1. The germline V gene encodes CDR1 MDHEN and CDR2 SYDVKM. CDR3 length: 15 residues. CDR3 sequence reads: CASSIAGGSYNEQFF. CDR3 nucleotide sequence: TGTGCCAGCAGTATAGCGGGGGGCTCCTACAATGAGCAGTTCTTC.

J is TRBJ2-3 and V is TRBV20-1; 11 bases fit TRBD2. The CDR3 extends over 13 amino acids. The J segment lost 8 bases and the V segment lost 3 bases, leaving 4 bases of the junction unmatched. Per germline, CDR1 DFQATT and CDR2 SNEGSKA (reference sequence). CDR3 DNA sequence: TGCAGTGCTAGGACTAGCGGGGTCGGTACGCAGTATTTT. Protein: CSARTSGVGTQYF.

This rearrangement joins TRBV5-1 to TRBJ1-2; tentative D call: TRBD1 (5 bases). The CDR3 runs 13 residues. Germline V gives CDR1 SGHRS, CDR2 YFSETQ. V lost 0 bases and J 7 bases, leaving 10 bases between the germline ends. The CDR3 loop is CASSLGGNSGYTF. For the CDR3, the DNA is TGCGCCAGCAGCTTGGGGGGGAATAGTGGCTACACCTTC.

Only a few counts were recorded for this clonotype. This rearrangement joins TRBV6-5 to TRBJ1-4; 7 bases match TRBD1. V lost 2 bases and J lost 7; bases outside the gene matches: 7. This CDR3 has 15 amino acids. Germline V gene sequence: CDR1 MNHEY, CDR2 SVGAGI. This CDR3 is CASSYLGTAGEKLFF. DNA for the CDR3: TGTGCCAGCAGTTACCTTGGGACAGCAGGTGAAAAACTGTTTTTT.

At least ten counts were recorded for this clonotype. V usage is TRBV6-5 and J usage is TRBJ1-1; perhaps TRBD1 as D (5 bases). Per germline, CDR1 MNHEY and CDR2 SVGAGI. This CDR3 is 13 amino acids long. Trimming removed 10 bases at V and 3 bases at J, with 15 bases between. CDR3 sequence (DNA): TGTGCCATCCGACGGGGCAGTTACACTGAAGCTTTCTTT. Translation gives CAIRRGSYTEAFF.

The CDR3 region is CASSWYGESSYEQYF. CDR3 nucleotides: TGTGCCAGCAGCTGGTATGGGGAGTCCTCCTACGAGCAGTACTTC. This sequence joins TRBV7-9 and TRBJ2-7, with D perhaps matching TRBD2 (5 bases). Germline V gene lookup returns CDR1 SEHNR and CDR2 FQNEAQ (reference sequence). V lost 4 bases and J lost 0, with 13 bases in between. This CDR3 comprises 15 residues.

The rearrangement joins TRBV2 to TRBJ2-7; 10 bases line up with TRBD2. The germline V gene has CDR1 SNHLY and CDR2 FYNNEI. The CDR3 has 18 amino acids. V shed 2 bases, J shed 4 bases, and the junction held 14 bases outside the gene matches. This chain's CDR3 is CASSENVASGGPLYEQYF. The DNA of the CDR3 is TGTGCCAGCAGTGAAAACGTTGCTAGCGGGGGACCTCTTTACGAGCAGTACTTC.

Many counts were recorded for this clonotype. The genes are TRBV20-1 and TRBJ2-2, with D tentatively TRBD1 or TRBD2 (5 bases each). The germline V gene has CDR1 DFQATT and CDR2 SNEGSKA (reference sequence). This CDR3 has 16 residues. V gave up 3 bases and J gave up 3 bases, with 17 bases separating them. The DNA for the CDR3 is TGCAGTGCTAGTGGAGGTCAGGGCGTTTACACCGGGGAGCTGTTTTTT. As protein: CSASGGQGVYTGELFF.

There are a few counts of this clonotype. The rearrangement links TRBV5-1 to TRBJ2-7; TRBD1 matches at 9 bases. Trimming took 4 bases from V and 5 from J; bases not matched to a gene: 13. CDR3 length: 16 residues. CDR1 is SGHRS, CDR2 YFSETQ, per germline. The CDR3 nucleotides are TGCGCCAGCAGCCCGGCCGGACAGGGGATCGGGGACGAGCAGTACTTC. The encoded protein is CASSPAGQGIGDEQYF.

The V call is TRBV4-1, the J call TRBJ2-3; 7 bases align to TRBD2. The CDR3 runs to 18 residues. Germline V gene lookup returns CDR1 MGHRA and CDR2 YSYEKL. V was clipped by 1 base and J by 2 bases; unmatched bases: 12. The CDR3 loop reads CASSQGSGGADLTDTQYF. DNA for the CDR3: TGCGCCAGCAGCCAAGGGTCGGGGGGAGCGGACCTCACAGATACGCAGTATTTT.

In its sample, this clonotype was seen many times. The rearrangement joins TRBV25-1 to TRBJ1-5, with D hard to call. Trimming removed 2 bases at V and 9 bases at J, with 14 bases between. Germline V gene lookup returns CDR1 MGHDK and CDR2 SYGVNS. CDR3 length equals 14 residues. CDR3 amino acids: CASSEEGSVRPQHF. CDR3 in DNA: TGTGCCAGCAGTGAAGAAGGCAGTGTCAGGCCCCAGCATTTT.